The present T cell receptor (beta chain) was sequenced within a study of Ad26.COV2.S vaccination and SARS-CoV-2 variants. The count of this clone is one. The antigen is unknown. The CDR3 runs to 14 residues. The germline V gene has CDR1 SEHNR and CDR2 FQNEAQ (reference sequence). Trimming stripped 5 bases from V and 4 bases from J, with 14 bases between. Findings and caveats of the study: Vaccine recipients posted higher spike-specific TCR breadth than their placebo counterparts. Measures of TCR breadth and depth may have fallen short of total T cell responses. Reported findings describe substantial breadth in spike-specific CD8+ and CD4+ T cell responses following vaccination. Across vaccine and placebo recipients, the breadth of non-spike TCRs was similar.

Measured with immunoSEQ multiplex PCR; TCRdb has only the in-frame clones, and not every one. The sample includes 100,000 or so clones, about three quarters seen only once; the top ten take 15% to 20%. The material sequenced was peripheral blood, taken after recovery from COVID-19. The receptor comes from a human donor who had recovered from COVID-19. The chain uses TRBV7-9 and TRBJ1-2, with D possibly matching TRBD1 (6 bases). The chain's CDR3 is CASSPEQGSYGYTF. The CDR3 nucleotides are TGTGCCAGCAGCCCTGAACAGGGATCCTATGGCTACACCTTC.